This T cell receptor (beta chain) derives from a study of STAT5B mutations in CD4+ large granular lymphocyte leukemia. Controls came from buffy coats of healthy blood donors. Study-wide results and limits: TRBV06-family usage was enriched in top patient clones (8/27) versus controls (2/35).

The germline gives CDR1 MDHEN, CDR2 SYDVKM. V was trimmed by 3 bases and J by 6 bases, leaving 12 bases between them. The length of the CDR3 is 14 residues. The authors' processing: A productive frequency of 2.59 x 10-5 was the lowest detectable. Measured with immunoSEQ multiplex PCR; TCRdb has only the in-frame clones, and not every one. From that table come the V and J calls and clone size; the DNA was used to work out D and trimming. The sample contains tens of thousands of clones, roughly 80% of which appear only once. As concerns this clone: Its antigen is undetermined.

The chain joins TRBV28 to TRBJ2-4; D ambiguous. Sequencing used CD4+ T cells from blood buffy coats. This TCR was sampled from a human donor in good health. The CDR3 region is CASSFSPNLNIQYF. CDR3 DNA: TGTGCCAGCAGTTTTTCCCCTAACCTAAACATTCAGTACTTC.